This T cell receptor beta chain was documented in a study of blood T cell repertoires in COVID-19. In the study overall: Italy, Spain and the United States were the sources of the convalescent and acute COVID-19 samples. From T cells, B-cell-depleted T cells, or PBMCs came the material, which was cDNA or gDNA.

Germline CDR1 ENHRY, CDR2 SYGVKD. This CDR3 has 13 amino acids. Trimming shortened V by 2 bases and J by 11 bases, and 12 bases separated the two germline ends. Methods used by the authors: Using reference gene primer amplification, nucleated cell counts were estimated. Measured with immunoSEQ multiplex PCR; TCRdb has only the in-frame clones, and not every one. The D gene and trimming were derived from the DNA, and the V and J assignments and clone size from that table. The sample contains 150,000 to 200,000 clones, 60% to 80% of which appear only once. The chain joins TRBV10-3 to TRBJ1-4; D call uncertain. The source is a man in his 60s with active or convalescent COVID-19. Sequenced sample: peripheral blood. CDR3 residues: CAISESMREKLFF. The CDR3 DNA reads TGTGCCATCAGTGAGAGTATGAGGGAGAAACTGTTTTTT.